This T cell receptor beta chain was recovered during a study of CD8+ T cells in alopecia areata. There are 12 residues in the CDR3. In germline, CDR1 is ENHRY, CDR2 SYGVKD. V dropped 0 bases and J dropped 5 bases, with 4 bases sitting between them. Indicated treatment: oral pan-JAK inhibitor, 5-10 mg twice daily. RNA, once extracted, was reverse transcribed into cDNA for use as the sequencing template. Produced via immunoSEQ multiplex PCR; TCRdb's table is partial and in-frame only. This repertoire shows around 200,000 clones, under 70% found once; its top ten account for around 4.3%. Study-level results: There was only one nonresponder, so it was unclear how baseline CD8+ expansion relates to response.

Note on this clone: As yet, its antigen is unknown. Additional DNA sequences in this sample encode the identical CDR3.

The TCR comes from a human donor with alopecia areata. The J gene is TRBJ2-5, the V gene TRBV10-3; unclear D gene. Here the sequenced sample was CD4+ T cells sorted from blood, taken at week 4, from a patient treated with tofacitinib. CDR3 sequence (DNA): TGTGCCATCAGTGAGTCGAGGGAGACCCAGTACTTC. Translating gives CAISESRETQYF.